The clone carrying this TCR beta chain has ten or more counts. What it binds is not known. The source of the sample is a study of T-cell memory formation after mild COVID-19. General study findings and limits: While clones contracting from day 15 to 85 were balanced between CD4 and CD8, later expanders leaned CD4+.

TCRdb fed the 5' RACE reads into MiXCR, producing one record per CDR3 protein. The table has approximately 480,000 distinct CDR3 sequences, approximately 18% seen once. V lost 6 bases and J lost 10; bases outside the gene matches: 9. The CDR3 runs 14 residues. Germline values: CDR1 MNHEY, CDR2 SVGEGT. The sequencing input was PBMCs or a T cell subset sorted from them (not recorded which). The source of this sequence is an adult woman who had mild COVID-19 (a few samples of this study predate the infection). Cell type and time point are not known. V usage is TRBV6-2 or TRBV6-3 and J usage is TRBJ2-1, with TRBD1 matching 10 bases. CDR3 nucleotides: TGTGCCAGCAGCCCGCCGGGACAGGGGAGGGAGCAGTTCTTC. Its protein product is CASSPPGQGREQFF.